Here is one T cell receptor beta chain with its context. Its antigen remains unidentified. This sample was taken from a study of blood T cells in healthy people across ages. Findings of the study overall: Naive and antigen-experienced cells could not be conclusively compared, given unsorted PBMCs.

Primed by a sample-barcoded 5' primer and a J-beta primer mix, a second PCR proceeded for 7 to 11 cycles. TCRdb itself ran the 5' RACE reads through MiXCR, one entry per CDR3 protein. The sample lists about 1.6 million distinct CDR3 sequences, about 31% occurring once. The V gene lost 3 bases and the J gene lost 4 bases, with 13 bases spanning the gap. Germline assignment: CDR1 SQVTM and CDR2 ANQGSEA. The CDR3 loop spans 13 amino acids. The receptor's source is a woman in her thirties in good health. The chain links TRBV29-1 to TRBJ2-7; D perhaps matches TRBD2 (7 bases). The sequenced sample was blood. CDR3 bases: TGCAGCGTTGATGGGGGGGCACAATACGAGCAGTACTTC. It specifies CSVDGGAQYEQYF.